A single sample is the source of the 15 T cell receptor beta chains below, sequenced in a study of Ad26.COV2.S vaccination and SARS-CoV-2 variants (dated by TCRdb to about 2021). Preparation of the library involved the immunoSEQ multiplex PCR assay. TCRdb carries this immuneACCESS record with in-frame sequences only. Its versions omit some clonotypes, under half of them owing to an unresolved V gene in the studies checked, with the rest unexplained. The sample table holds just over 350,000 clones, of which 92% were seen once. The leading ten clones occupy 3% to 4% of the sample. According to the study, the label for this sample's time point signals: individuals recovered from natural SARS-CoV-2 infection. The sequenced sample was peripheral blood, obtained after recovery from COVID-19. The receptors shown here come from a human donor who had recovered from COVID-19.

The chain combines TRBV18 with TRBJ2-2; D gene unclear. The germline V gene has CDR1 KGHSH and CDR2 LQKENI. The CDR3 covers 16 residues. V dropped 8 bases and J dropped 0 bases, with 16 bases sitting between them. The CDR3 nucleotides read TGTGCCAGCCCGGACCCGGCCAACCCGAACACCGGGGAGCTGTTTTTT. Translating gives CASPDPANPNTGELFF.

DNA of the CDR3: TGTGCCAGCAGTGGAGGGGATAGAGGGGGCGCATCAGATACGCAGTATTTT. Translated: CASSGGDRGGASDTQYF. The chain uses TRBV6-1 and TRBJ2-3; TRBD1 matches at 7 bases. The J segment lost 4 bases and the V segment lost 4 bases, leaving 14 bases of the junction unmatched. CDR3 length: 17 residues. The germline V gene encodes CDR1 MNHNS and CDR2 SASEGT.

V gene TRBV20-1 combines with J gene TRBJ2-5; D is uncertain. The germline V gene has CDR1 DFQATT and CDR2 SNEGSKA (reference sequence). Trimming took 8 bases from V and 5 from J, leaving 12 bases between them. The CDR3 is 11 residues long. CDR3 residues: CSSSQSETQYF. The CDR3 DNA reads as TGCAGTTCCTCTCAGTCCGAGACCCAGTACTTC.

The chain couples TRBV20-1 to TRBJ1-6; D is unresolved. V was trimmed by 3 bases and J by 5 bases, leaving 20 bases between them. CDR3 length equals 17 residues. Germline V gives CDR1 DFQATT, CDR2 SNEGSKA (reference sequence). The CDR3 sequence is CSASDSRIPENNSPLHF. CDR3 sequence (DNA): TGCAGTGCTAGTGATTCGCGGATCCCGGAAAATAATTCACCCCTCCACTTT.

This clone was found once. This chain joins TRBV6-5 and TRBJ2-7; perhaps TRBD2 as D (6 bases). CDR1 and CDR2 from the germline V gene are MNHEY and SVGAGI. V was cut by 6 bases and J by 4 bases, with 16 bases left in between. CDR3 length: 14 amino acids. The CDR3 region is CASRAGSQFYEQYF. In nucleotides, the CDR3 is TGTGCCAGCAGAGCCGGGAGCCAGTTTTACGAGCAGTACTTC.

CDR3 in DNA: TGTGCCATCAGTGCGCGGCTAGCGGAGAACGGGGATACGCAGTATTTT. Translation: CAISARLAENGDTQYF. V is TRBV10-3 and J is TRBJ2-3, with 7 bases that match TRBD2. CDR1 ENHRY and CDR2 SYGVKD come from the germline V gene. The CDR3 is 16 residues long. After removal of 4 bases from V and 6 bases from J, the junction contained 13 bases not matched to a gene.

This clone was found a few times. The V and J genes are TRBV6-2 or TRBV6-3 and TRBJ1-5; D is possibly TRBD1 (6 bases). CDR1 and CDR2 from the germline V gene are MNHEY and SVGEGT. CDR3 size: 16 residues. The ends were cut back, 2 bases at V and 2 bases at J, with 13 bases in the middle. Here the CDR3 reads CASSYQGSYGNQPQHF. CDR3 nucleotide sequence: TGTGCCAGCAGTTACCAGGGGAGCTACGGCAATCAGCCCCAGCATTTT.

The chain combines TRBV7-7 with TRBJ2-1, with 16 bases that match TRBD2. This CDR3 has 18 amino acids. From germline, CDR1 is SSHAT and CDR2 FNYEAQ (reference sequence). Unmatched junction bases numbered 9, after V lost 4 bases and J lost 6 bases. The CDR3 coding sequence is TGTGCCAGCAGCTCTAGACCGGGACTAGCGGGGGGGCGCAATGAGCAGTTCTTC. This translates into CASSSRPGLAGGRNEQFF.

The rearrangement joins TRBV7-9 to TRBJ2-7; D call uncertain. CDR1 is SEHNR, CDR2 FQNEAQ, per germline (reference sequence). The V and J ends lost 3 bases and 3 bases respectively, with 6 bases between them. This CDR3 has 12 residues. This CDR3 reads CASSFGDYEQYF. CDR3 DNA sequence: TGTGCCAGCAGCTTTGGGGACTACGAGCAGTACTTC.

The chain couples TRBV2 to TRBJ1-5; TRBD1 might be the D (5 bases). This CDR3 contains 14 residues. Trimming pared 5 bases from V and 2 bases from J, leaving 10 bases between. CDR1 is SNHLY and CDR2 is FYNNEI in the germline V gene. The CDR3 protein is CASSSDRGNQPQHF. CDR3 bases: TGTGCCAGCAGTTCCGACAGAGGCAATCAGCCCCAGCATTTT.

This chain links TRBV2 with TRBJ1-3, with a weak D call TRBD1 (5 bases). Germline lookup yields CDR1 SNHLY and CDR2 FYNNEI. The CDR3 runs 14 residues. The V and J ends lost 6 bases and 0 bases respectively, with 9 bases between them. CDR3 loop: CASRKGSSGNTIYF. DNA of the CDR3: TGTGCCAGCAGGAAGGGGAGCTCTGGAAACACCATATATTTT. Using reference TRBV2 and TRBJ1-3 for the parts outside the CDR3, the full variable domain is EPEVTQTPSHQVTQMGQEVILRCVPISNHLYFYWYRQILGQKVEFLVSFYNNEISEKSEIFDDQFSVERPDGSNFTLKIRSTKLEDSAMYFCASRKGSSGNTIYFGEGSWLTVV.

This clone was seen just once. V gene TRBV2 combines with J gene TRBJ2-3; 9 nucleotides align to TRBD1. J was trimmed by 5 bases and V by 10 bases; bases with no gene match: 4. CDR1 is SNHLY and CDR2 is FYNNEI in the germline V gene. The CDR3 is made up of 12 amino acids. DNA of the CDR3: TGTGCCAAACAGGGGGCAGAAGATACGCAGTATTTT. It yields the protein CAKQGAEDTQYF.

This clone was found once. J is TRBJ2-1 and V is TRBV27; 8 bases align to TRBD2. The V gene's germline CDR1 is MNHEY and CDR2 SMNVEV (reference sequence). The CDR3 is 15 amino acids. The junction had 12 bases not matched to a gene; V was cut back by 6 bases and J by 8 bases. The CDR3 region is CASRFRRGVEDEQFF. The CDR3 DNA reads TGTGCCAGCAGATTTAGGCGGGGGGTTGAAGATGAGCAGTTCTTC.

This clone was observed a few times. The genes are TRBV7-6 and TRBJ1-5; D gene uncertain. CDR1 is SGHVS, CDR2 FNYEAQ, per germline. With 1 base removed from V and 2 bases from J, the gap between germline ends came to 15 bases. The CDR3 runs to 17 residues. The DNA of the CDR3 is TGTGCCAGCAGCTTAGGCGGCGCGCGGGCGGGCAATCAGCCCCAGCATTTT. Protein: CASSLGGARAGNQPQHF.

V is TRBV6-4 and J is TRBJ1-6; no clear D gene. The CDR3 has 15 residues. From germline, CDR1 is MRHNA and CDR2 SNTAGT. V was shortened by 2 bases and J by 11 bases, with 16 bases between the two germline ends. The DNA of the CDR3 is TGTGCCAGCAGTGACGGCAGGATGAATGGAACACCCCTCCACTTT. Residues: CASSDGRMNGTPLHF.